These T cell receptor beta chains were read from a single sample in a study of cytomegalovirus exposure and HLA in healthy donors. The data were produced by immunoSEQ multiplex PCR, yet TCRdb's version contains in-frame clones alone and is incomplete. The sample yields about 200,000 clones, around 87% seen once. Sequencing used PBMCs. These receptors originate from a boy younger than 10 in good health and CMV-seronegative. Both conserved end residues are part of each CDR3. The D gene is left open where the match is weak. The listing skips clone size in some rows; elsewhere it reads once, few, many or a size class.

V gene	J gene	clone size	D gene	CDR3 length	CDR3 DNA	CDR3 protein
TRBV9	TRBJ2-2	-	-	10	TGTGCCAGTGGAGGAGGGGAGCTGTTTTTT	CASGGGELFF
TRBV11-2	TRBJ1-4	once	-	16	TGTGCCAGCAGCTTAGACGGGGGGGCGCGGACTGAAAAACTGTTTTTT	CASSLDGGARTEKLFF
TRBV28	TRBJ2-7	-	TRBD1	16	TGTGCCAGCAGTGAGGCCGGGACAGGGGTTCCCTACGAGCAGTACTTC	CASSEAGTGVPYEQYF
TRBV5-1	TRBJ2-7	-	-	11	TGCGCCAGCAGCTTGGACGGCGGGCAGTACTTC	CASSLDGGQYF
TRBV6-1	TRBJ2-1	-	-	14	TGTGCCAGCAGTTATGGCAGCTCCTACAATGAGCAGTTCTTC	CASSYGSSYNEQFF
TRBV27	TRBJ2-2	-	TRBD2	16	TGTGCCAGCAGGCCTACTAGCGGGAGAGGCGGCGGGGAGCTGTTTTTT	CASRPTSGRGGGELFF
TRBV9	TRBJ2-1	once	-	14	TGTGCCAGCAGCGCAGCGACTAGTTGGAATGAGCAGTTCTTC	CASSAATSWNEQFF
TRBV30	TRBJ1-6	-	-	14	TGTGCCTGGAGCGTCCGCGGGAGGGATTCACCCCTCCACTTT	CAWSVRGRDSPLHF
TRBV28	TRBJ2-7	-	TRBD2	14	TGTGCCAGCAGTTTTAGCGGGGCCTCCTACGAGCAGTACTTC	CASSFSGASYEQYF
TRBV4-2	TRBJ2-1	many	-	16	TGTGCCAGCAGCAAAGCCCCAGGGGAACCCTACAATGAGCAGTTCTTC	CASSKAPGEPYNEQFF
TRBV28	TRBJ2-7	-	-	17	TGTGCCAGCAGCTCCCAGCCGGGGGACTTGGGGGGCTACGAGCAGTACTTC	CASSSQPGDLGGYEQYF
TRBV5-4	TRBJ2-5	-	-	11	TGTGCCAGCAGCTCCGGTGAGACCCAGTACTTC	CASSSGETQYF
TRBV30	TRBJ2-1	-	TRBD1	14	TGTGCCTGGAGTGAAACCGGGACAGGGAGTGAGCAGTTCTTC	CAWSETGTGSEQFF
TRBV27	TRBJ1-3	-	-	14	TGTGCCAGCAGTTTCTCGGGCTCTGGAAACACCATATATTTT	CASSFSGSGNTIYF
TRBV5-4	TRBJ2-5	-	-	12	TGTGCCAGCAGCCAAGGAGCGGAGACCCAGTACTTC	CASSQGAETQYF
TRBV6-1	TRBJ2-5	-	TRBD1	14	TGTGCCAGCAGTGAACGACAGGGGGGAGAGACCCAGTACTTC	CASSERQGGETQYF
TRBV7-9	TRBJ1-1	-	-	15	TGTGCCAGCAGCTTATTGGGAGGGGGTAACACTGAAGCTTTCTTT	CASSLLGGGNTEAFF
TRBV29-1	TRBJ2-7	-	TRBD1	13	TGCAGCGCTAGACAGGGGGGCTCTAGGGAGCAGTACTTC	CSARQGGSREQYF
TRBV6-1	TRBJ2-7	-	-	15	TGTGCCAGCAGTGAACAACTAGTTGGAGGGTACGAGCAGTACTTC	CASSEQLVGGYEQYF
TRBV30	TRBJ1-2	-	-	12	TGTGCCTGGAAAGGGGGTGGCTATGGCTACACCTTC	CAWKGGGYGYTF
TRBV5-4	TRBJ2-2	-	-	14	TGTGCCAGCAGCTTCAACAACAGGATCGGGGAGCTGTTTTTT	CASSFNNRIGELFF
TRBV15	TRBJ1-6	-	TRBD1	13	TGTGCCACCGGACAGGGTCGGGATTCACCCCTCCACTTT	CATGQGRDSPLHF
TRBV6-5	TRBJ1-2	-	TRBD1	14	TGTGCCAGCAGTGAGTTGACAGGGGTCTTAGGCTACACCTTC	CASSELTGVLGYTF
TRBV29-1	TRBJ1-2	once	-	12	TGCAGCGTGGGGGGGGAATCCTATGGCTACACCTTC	CSVGGESYGYTF
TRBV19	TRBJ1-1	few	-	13	TGTGCCAGTAGTATAACGGTGAACACTGAAGCTTTCTTT	CASSITVNTEAFF
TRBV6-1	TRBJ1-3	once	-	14	TGTGCCAGCAGTGACCTCGGCGGGGGAAACACCATATATTTT	CASSDLGGGNTIYF
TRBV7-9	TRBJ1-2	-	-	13	TGTGCCGACGGGTGGGGCGATAACTATGGCTACACCTTC	CADGWGDNYGYTF
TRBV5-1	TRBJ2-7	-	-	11	TGCGCCAGCAGCGTGGGGCGGAGGCAGTACTTC	CASSVGRRQYF
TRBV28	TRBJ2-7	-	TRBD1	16	TGTGCCAGCAGCACTACACGACAGGGCCCCTCCTACGAGCAGTACTTC	CASSTTRQGPSYEQYF
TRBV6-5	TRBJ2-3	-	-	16	TGTGCCAGCAGTTACTCAGGGGGTTTGTTGACAGATACGCAGTATTTT	CASSYSGGLLTDTQYF
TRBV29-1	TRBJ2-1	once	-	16	TGCAGCGTTGAAGGTGTGGGGGCGATAGGGTACAATGAGCAGTTCTTC	CSVEGVGAIGYNEQFF
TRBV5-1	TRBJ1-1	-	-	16	TGCGCCAGCAGACAAAGGACAGATTTTTTGAACACTGAAGCTTTCTTT	CASRQRTDFLNTEAFF
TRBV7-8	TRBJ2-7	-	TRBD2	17	TGTGCCAGCAGCTTACGGGGGGGGGCAACAGCTTCCTACGAGCAGTACTTC	CASSLRGGATASYEQYF
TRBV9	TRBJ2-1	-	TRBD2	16	TGTGCCAGCAGCGCCGGGGAGGGAGGGTTCTACAATGAGCAGTTCTTC	CASSAGEGGFYNEQFF
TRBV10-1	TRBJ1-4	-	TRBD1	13	TGCGCCAGCAGTTCGGACAGGGTGGGGAAACTGTTTTTT	CASSSDRVGKLFF
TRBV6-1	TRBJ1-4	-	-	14	TGTGCCAGCAGTCCGGGACCCCCGAGGGAGGAACTGTTTTTT	CASSPGPPREELFF
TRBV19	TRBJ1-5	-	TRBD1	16	TGTGCCAGTAGTATACAGGGGGCTGATAGCAATCAGCCCCAGCATTTT	CASSIQGADSNQPQHF
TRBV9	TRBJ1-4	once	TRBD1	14	TGTGCCAGCAGCGTAGCTACAGGGGGCGAAAAACTGTTTTTT	CASSVATGGEKLFF
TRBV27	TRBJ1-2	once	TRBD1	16	TGTGCCAGCAGTTTATCGGGGCCTGGGACAGGGTATGGCTACACCTTC	CASSLSGPGTGYGYTF
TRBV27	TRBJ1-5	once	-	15	TGTGCCAGCAGTTTATCTACCAGCGCGAATCAGCCCCAGCATTTT	CASSLSTSANQPQHF
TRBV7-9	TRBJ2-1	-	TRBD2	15	TGTGCCAGCAGCTTCGACGGGGGGGGCTACAATGAGCAGTTCTTC	CASSFDGGGYNEQFF
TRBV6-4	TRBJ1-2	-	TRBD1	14	TGTGCCAGCAGTGAAGAGGAGGGGGCAGGGGGCTACACCTTC	CASSEEEGAGGYTF
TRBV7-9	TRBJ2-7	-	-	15	TGTGCCAGCAGTTCGAGCTCCCCAGGCTACAACGAGCAGTACTTC	CASSSSSPGYNEQYF
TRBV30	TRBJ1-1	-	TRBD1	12	TGTGCCTGGGACAGGGAATCGGCTGAAGCTTTCTTT	CAWDRESAEAFF
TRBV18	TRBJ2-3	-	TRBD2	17	TGTGCCAGCTCACCAGTAACCCTAGCGGGGAGCACAGATACGCAGTATTTT	CASSPVTLAGSTDTQYF
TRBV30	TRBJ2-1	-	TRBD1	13	TGTGCCTGGGGACAGGGGGCAAAAAATGAGCAGTTCTTC	CAWGQGAKNEQFF
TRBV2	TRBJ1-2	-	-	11	TGTGCCAGCAGGAACAGGGTTGGCTACACCTTC	CASRNRVGYTF
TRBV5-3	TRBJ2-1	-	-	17	TGTGCCAGAAGCCGCGGGGCTAGGAGGCCCTTGGGGGATGAGCAGTTCTTC	CARSRGARRPLGDEQFF
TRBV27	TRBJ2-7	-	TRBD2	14	TGTGCCAGCAGTGACGGGGGGGCCGTCCACGAGCAGTACTTC	CASSDGGAVHEQYF
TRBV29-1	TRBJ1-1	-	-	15	TGCAGCGTTGGCGCAGGCCTCAGTATGAACACTGAAGCTTTCTTT	CSVGAGLSMNTEAFF
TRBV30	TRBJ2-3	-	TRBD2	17	TGTGCCTGGAGTTTAACACGGACTAGCGGGACCACAGATACGCAGTATTTT	CAWSLTRTSGTTDTQYF